These 29 T cell receptor beta chains originate from one sample sequenced in a study of T cells after yellow fever vaccination. From the 5' RACE reads, TCRdb called clonotypes with MiXCR, one entry per CDR3 protein. The profile covers about 340,000 distinct CDR3 sequences, with about 4% appearing a single time and about 24% taken by the ten largest. Sequencing used PBMCs, obtained 5 days after the yellow fever booster vaccination. These receptors all come from a man between 18 and 29 years old who received the YFV17D yellow fever vaccine.

This clonotype was seen repeatedly, ten times or more. The chain couples TRBV20-1 to TRBJ1-2, with D unclear. The CDR3 has 10 residues. Germline values: CDR1 DFQATT, CDR2 SNEGSKA (reference sequence). V was clipped by 6 bases and J by 10 bases, with 12 bases between them. The CDR3 spells CSAGEYAYTF. Here the CDR3 DNA reads TGCAGTGCCGGCGAGTACGCCTACACCTTC.

This clonotype was detected a few times. The CDR3, as DNA: TGTGCCACCAGTGATCAACTCCCGGGACAATCAATTCACGAGCAGTTCTTC. Its protein product is CATSDQLPGQSIHEQFF. V usage is TRBV24-1 and J usage is TRBJ2-1; D is possibly TRBD1 (6 bases). Trimming removed 3 bases from V and 10 bases from J, with 24 bases in between. This CDR3 region has 17 residues. Per the germline V gene, CDR1 is KGHDR and CDR2 is SFDVKD.

V usage is TRBV6-1 and J usage is TRBJ1-5; 8 positions match TRBD1. V lost 4 bases, J lost 7 bases, and 9 bases stayed unmatched. Germline V gene lookup returns CDR1 MNHNS and CDR2 SASEGT. The CDR3 totals 15 residues. The CDR3 region has the DNA TGTGCCAGCAGTGGCCCGGGACAGGTCAACCAGCCCCAGCATTTT. Translated, it gives CASSGPGQVNQPQHF.

This chain joins TRBV19 and TRBJ1-2; D not certain. The CDR3 has 13 amino acids. Deletions cut 0 bases from V and 9 bases from J, with 11 bases between. Looked up from germline, CDR1 is LNHDA and CDR2 is SQIVND (reference sequence). CDR3 amino acids: CASSIDNRERYTF. The CDR3 DNA reads as TGTGCCAGTAGTATAGATAACCGGGAACGCTACACCTTC.

In regard to this clonotype: A much larger clone sits a single nucleotide away, making a read error possible. The gene calls are TRBV6-1 and TRBJ1-1; no clear D. Germline CDR1 MNHNS, CDR2 SASEGT. The CDR3 length is 16 residues. Deletions cut 7 bases from V and 0 bases from J, with 18 bases between. DNA for the CDR3: TGTGCCAGCACCCTGGACTCGGGATTTCTGAACACTGAAGCTTTCTTT. Its translation is CASTLDSGFLNTEAFF.

The gene calls are TRBV4-3 and TRBJ2-7, with a tentative D call TRBD1 (6 bases). V was shortened by 0 bases and J by 7 bases, with 13 bases between the two germline ends. CDR3 length: 14 amino acids. Germline lookup yields CDR1 LGHNA and CDR2 YSLEER. The DNA for the CDR3 is TGCGCCAGCAGCCAAGAACAGGGAAGTCGGGAGCAGTACGTC. Its protein product is CASSQEQGSREQYV.

The genes are TRBV5-5 and TRBJ2-1; D is unresolved. Germline V gene data show CDR1 as SGHKS and CDR2 as YYEKEE (reference sequence). This CDR3 contains 14 residues. V was trimmed by 7 bases and J by 2 bases, leaving 13 bases between them. The CDR3 bases are TGTGCCAGCCTGGTTAGAGCCCCCTACAATGAGCAGTTCTTC. Its translation: CASLVRAPYNEQFF.

The table lists this clonotype with many counts. The V and J genes are TRBV4-1 and TRBJ1-1, with D hard to call. With 4 bases removed from V and 4 bases from J, the gap between germline ends came to 13 bases. The CDR3 loop spans 14 amino acids. Per the germline V gene, CDR1 is MGHRA and CDR2 is YSYEKL. The CDR3 bases are TGCGCCAGCAGCCTAAGGACTCTGGGCACTGAAGCTTTCTTT. Translated: CASSLRTLGTEAFF.

This clonotype showed up just a few times. This chain uses TRBV5-1 with TRBJ2-1; D gene uncertain. The CDR3 has 15 amino acids. CDR1 and CDR2 (germline): SGHRS, YFSETQ. V gave up 6 bases and J gave up 0 bases, with 13 bases separating them. The CDR3 DNA reads TGCGCCAGCACCCCTCCCGTGGGCTCCTACAATGAGCAGTTCTTC. Protein sequence: CASTPPVGSYNEQFF.

This chain joins TRBV29-1 and TRBJ2-7; D is perhaps TRBD2 (5 bases). Trimming took 4 bases from V and 5 from J, leaving 12 bases between them. Germline V gene sequence: CDR1 SQVTM, CDR2 ANQGSEA. The CDR3 runs to 12 residues. The CDR3 nucleotides are TGCAGCGTTGCCCGGGGAATAAACGAGCAGTACTTC. Encoded protein: CSVARGINEQYF.

The rearrangement links TRBV7-9 to TRBJ2-2, with D unclear. CDR3 length: 17 amino acids. Germline values: CDR1 SEHNR, CDR2 FQNEAQ (reference sequence). Trimming pared 2 bases from V and 0 bases from J, leaving 13 bases between. Here the CDR3 DNA reads TGTGCCAGCAGCTTATTGGCAAGTGGGGCGAACACCGGGGAGCTGTTTTTT. As protein: CASSLLASGANTGELFF.

This clonotype was seen a few times. This CDR3 is CASRFSGEQFF. The CDR3 DNA follows: TGTGCCAGCAGATTCAGCGGGGAGCAGTTCTTC. The chain joins TRBV5-6 to TRBJ2-1; D may be TRBD2 (6 bases). This CDR3 has 11 amino acids. Between the trimmed V and J ends, which lost 5 bases and 10 bases, there was a span of 10 bases. CDR1 and CDR2 from the germline V gene are SGHDT and YYEEEE.

J is TRBJ1-2 and V is TRBV2, with a weak D call TRBD1 (5 bases). Trimming pared 6 bases from V and 1 base from J, leaving 12 bases between. Germline CDR1 reads SNHLY; CDR2 reads FYNNEI. This CDR3 is 14 amino acids long. CDR3 region: CASSAGTDNYGYTF. The CDR3 DNA is TGTGCCAGCAGCGCCGGGACGGATAACTATGGCTACACCTTC.

This clonotype was detected many times. The chain uses TRBV10-3 and TRBJ2-1; D is perhaps TRBD1 (6 bases). Germline values: CDR1 ENHRY, CDR2 SYGVKD. Trimming shortened V by 7 bases and J by 0 bases, and 10 bases separated the two germline ends. The CDR3 is 14 residues long. The CDR3 nucleotides read TGTGCCATCACAGGGGCGAGCTCCTACAATGAGCAGTTCTTC. It encodes CAITGASSYNEQFF.

CDR3 amino acids: CASSRPVRGRDIQYF. CDR3 sequence (DNA): TGTGCCAGCAGCCGCCCAGTTAGGGGTAGAGACATTCAGTACTTC. The gene calls are TRBV3-1 and TRBJ2-4; maybe TRBD1 (5 bases). V shed 4 bases and J shed 8 bases, with 18 bases lying between them. CDR1 is LGHDT, CDR2 YNNKEL, per germline (reference sequence). CDR3 length: 15 residues.

The chain has TRBV5-1 and TRBJ2-3; D gene uncertain. CDR1 and CDR2 (germline): SGHRS, YFSETQ. The CDR3 sequence is 14 residues long. V was clipped by 4 bases and J by 5 bases, with 14 bases between them. In nucleotides, the CDR3 is TGCGCCAGCAGCGCGCCCCGCACTGGAGATACGCAGTATTTT. Amino acids: CASSAPRTGDTQYF.

This clonotype was observed a handful of times. This rearrangement joins TRBV6-1 to TRBJ2-5; 9 bases are a match to TRBD2. CDR3 length: 14 amino acids. Germline-derived CDR1 and CDR2 are MNHNS and SASEGT. V lost 7 bases and J lost 1; bases outside the gene matches: 4. The CDR3 is CASKQRGAQETQYF. CDR3 coding DNA: TGTGCCAGCAAACAGCGGGGGGCCCAAGAGACCCAGTACTTC.

This clonotype was found a few times. The CDR3 nucleotides read TGTGCCAGCAGTTCAGGGACAGCTTTGATAAACACCTTC. This encodes CASSSGTALINTF. The chain is built from TRBV12-3 or TRBV12-4 and TRBJ1-2; TRBD1 aligns across 7 bases. This CDR3 comprises 13 residues. Trimming at V came to 4 bases and at J to 12 bases, leaving 11 bases not matched to a gene.

Only a few counts were recorded for this clonotype. This rearrangement joins TRBV6-5 to TRBJ2-1; no reliable D call. Deletions cut 7 bases from V and 7 bases from J, with 14 bases between. CDR1 MNHEY and CDR2 SVGAGI come from the germline V gene. The CDR3 extends over 13 amino acids. CDR3 residues: CASTKGTRNEQFF. The CDR3 nucleotides are TGTGCCAGCACCAAGGGCACACGGAATGAGCAGTTCTTC.

This clonotype has more than one count but fewer than ten. The chain couples TRBV10-2 to TRBJ1-3; 9 bases agree with TRBD1. Germline CDR1 is WSHSY and CDR2 is SAAADI. V lost 6 bases, J lost 7 bases, and 7 bases stayed unmatched. The CDR3 contains 14 residues. CDR3 region: CASSDRDRENTIYF. The CDR3 DNA sequence: TGCGCCAGCAGCGACCGGGACAGGGAGAACACCATATATTTT.

This clonotype was recorded a few times. The V call is TRBV5-1, the J call TRBJ1-1; the D gene is possibly TRBD1 (5 bases). The ends were cut back, 6 bases at V and 0 bases at J, with 12 bases in the middle. Germline V gene sequence: CDR1 SGHRS, CDR2 YFSETQ. CDR3 length: 14 residues. Written as DNA, the CDR3 is TGCGCCAGCACGGTAAGGGGCATGAACACTGAAGCTTTCTTT. Translating gives CASTVRGMNTEAFF.

This clonotype turned up a few times. V gene TRBV3-1 combines with J gene TRBJ1-2; perhaps TRBD1 as D (6 bases). CDR1 and CDR2 from the germline V gene are LGHDT and YNNKEL (reference sequence). V lost 0 bases and J lost 4, with 12 bases in between. The CDR3 loop spans 15 amino acids. The CDR3 region has the DNA TGTGCCAGCAGCCAAGACCGCTTCAGGGGCTATGGCTACACCTTC. Amino acids: CASSQDRFRGYGYTF.

J is TRBJ1-2 and V is TRBV3-1; 7 bases agree with TRBD1. This CDR3 is built from 15 residues. Germline V lookup: CDR1 LGHDT, CDR2 YNNKEL (reference sequence). V shed 4 bases, J shed 8 bases, and the junction held 13 bases outside the gene matches. CDR3 loop: CASSPGTAPSWGYTF. Written as DNA, the CDR3 is TGTGCCAGCAGCCCCGGGACAGCCCCATCGTGGGGCTACACCTTC.

This clonotype was picked up a small number of times. V is TRBV20-1 and J is TRBJ2-7; perhaps TRBD1 as D (5 bases). V lost 2 bases and J 3 bases, leaving 8 bases between the germline ends. This CDR3 region has 12 residues. CDR1 and CDR2 (germline): DFQATT, SNEGSKA (reference sequence). The CDR3 reads CSARQGVYEQYF. The CDR3 coding sequence is TGCAGTGCTAGACAGGGCGTCTACGAGCAGTACTTC.

This clonotype has ten or more counts. The chain carries TRBV5-1 and TRBJ2-6; 7 nucleotides line up with TRBD2. CDR1 SGHRS and CDR2 YFSETQ come from the germline V gene. This CDR3 is 16 amino acids long. V dropped 3 bases and J dropped 0; count of bases not matched to a gene: 3. The CDR3 bases are TGCGCCAGCAGCTCAGCGGGGTACTCTGGGGCCAACGTCCTGACTTTC. This translates into CASSSAGYSGANVLTF.

The chain has TRBV5-5 and TRBJ1-2; a possible D gene is TRBD1 (5 bases). Trimming cost V 1 base and J 2 bases, with 9 bases left between them. CDR3 length: 14 residues. CDR1 is SGHKS, CDR2 YYEKEE, per germline (reference sequence). The CDR3 sequence is CASSLLGLNYGYTF. The CDR3 coding sequence is TGTGCCAGCAGCTTGTTGGGGCTGAACTATGGCTACACCTTC.

At least ten counts were recorded for this clonotype. The genes are TRBV19 and TRBJ2-3; TRBD1 matches at 7 bases. CDR1 and CDR2 (germline): LNHDA, SQIVND (reference sequence). The CDR3 covers 14 residues. V shed 3 bases, J shed 5 bases, and the junction held 5 bases outside the gene matches. CDR3 amino acids: CASSIFQGEDTQYF. The CDR3 DNA reads TGTGCCAGTAGTATCTTTCAGGGGGAAGATACGCAGTATTTT.

In this sample, this clonotype turned up a few times. The CDR3 nucleotides read TGTGCCAGCAGTTCTGGACTAGCGGGGGGGCGAGAGCAGTACGTC. Encoded protein: CASSSGLAGGREQYV. The chain recombines TRBV6-2 or TRBV6-3 with TRBJ2-7; the match to TRBD2 covers 15 bases. This CDR3 has 15 residues. The germline V gene encodes CDR1 MNHEY and CDR2 SVGEGT. The J segment lost 7 bases and the V segment lost 4 bases, leaving 5 bases of the junction unmatched.

V and J are TRBV18 and TRBJ2-3; D call uncertain. Looked up from germline, CDR1 is KGHSH and CDR2 is LQKENI. CDR3 length equals 15 residues. Trimming cost V 3 bases and J 0 bases, with 10 bases left between them. DNA for the CDR3: TGTGCCAGCTCACCCGGGCAACCCAGCACAGATACGCAGTATTTT. Amino acid sequence: CASSPGQPSTDTQYF.